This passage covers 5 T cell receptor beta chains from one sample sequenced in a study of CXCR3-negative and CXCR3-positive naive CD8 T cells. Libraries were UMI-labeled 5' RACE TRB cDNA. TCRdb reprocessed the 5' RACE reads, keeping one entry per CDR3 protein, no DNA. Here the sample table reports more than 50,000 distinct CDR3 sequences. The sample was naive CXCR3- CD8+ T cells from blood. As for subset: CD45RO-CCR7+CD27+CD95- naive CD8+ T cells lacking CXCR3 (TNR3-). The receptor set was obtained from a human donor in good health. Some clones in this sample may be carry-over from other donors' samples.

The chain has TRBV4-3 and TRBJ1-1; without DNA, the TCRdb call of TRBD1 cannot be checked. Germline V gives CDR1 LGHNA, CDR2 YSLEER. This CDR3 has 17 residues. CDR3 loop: CASRLDYGTGMNTEAFF.

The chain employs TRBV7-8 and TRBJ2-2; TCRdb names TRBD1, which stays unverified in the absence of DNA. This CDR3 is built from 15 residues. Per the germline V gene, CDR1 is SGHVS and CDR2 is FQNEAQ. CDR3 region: CASSWRQGPTGELFF.

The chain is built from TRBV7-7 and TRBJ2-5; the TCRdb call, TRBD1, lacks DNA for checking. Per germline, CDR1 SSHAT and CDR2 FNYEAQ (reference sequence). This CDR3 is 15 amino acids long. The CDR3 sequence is CASSFTGQGQETQYF. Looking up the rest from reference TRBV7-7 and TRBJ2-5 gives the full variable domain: GAGVSQSPRYKVTKRGQDVTLRCDPISSHATLYWYQQALGQGPEFLTYFNYEAQPDKSGLPSDRFSAERPEGSISTLTIQRTEQRDSAMYRCASSFTGQGQETQYFGPGTRLLVL.

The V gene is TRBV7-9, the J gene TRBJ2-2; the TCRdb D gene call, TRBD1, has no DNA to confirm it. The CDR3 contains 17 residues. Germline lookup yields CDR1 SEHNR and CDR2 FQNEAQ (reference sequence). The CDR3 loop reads CASSSTTGELHPGELFF.

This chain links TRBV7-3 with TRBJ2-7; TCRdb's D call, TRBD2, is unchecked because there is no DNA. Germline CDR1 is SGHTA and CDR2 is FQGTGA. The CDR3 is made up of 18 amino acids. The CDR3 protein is CASSLIGVVAEASYEQYF.